This T cell receptor (beta chain) derives from a study of cytomegalovirus exposure and HLA in healthy donors. Trimming pared 3 bases from V and 5 bases from J, leaving 10 bases between. Germline V gene sequence: CDR1 ENHRY, CDR2 SYGVKD. The CDR3 contains 13 residues. The PCR made use of 60 Vbeta and 13 Jbeta primers. Data came from immunoSEQ multiplex PCR; TCRdb stores just in-frame clones and leaves some out. The sample has around 78,000 clones, about 88% seen once. This rearrangement joins TRBV10-3 to TRBJ1-1, with D unresolved. The sequencing sample was made of PBMCs. The clonotype originates from a woman aged 45-65 years in good health and CMV-seronegative. The CDR3 nucleotides read TGTGCCATCAGTGACCTGAGTAGTACTGAAGCTTTCTTT. Residues: CAISDLSSTEAFF.